This section outlines one T cell receptor beta chain sequence together with its context. Its antigen remains unknown. The PCR had 60 Vbeta and 13 Jbeta primers. Assay used: immunoSEQ multiplex PCR; TCRdb lists only in-frame clones, some missing. The profile shows about 140,000 clones, roughly 80% of them singletons. Germline-derived CDR1 and CDR2 are MDHEN and SYDVKM. This CDR3 has 13 amino acids. These data originate in a study of cytomegalovirus exposure and HLA in healthy donors. Study findings and constraints: It was shown in a later analysis that HLA-associated TCR beta chains were more clonally expanded than other, equally common chains. Later on, an analysis tied approximately 17,000 TCR beta sequences to HLA alleles at 0.05 false discovery rate.

The sequencing input was PBMCs. This sequence was found in a man aged 35-49 years in good health and CMV-seropositive. The chain uses TRBV28 and TRBJ2-5; D gene ambiguous. The DNA end is a closer match to TRBJ2-7, so the J assignment may be wrong. The CDR3 sequence: CASSLSGPYEQYF. The CDR3 DNA reads TGTGCCAGCAGTTTATCAGGCCCCTACGAGCAGTACTTC.